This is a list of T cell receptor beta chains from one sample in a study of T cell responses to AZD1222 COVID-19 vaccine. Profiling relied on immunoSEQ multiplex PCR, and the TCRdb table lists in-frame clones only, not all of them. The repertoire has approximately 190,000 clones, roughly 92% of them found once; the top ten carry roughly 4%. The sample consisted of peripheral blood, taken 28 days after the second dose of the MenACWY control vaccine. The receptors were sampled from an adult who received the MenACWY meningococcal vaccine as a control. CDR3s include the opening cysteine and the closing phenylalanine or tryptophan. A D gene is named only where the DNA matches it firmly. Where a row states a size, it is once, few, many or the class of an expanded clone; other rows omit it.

cdr3_aa: CASSLEDREGKGYTF
cdr3_nt: TGCGCCAGCAGCTTGGAGGACAGGGAGGGAAAAGGCTACACCTTC
d_call: TRBD1
clone_size: NA
j_call: TRBJ1-2
v_call: TRBV5-1

cdr3_aa: CASSLGTESNQPQHF
cdr3_nt: TGCGCCAGCAGCTTGGGGACGGAAAGCAATCAGCCCCAGCATTTT
d_call: NA
clone_size: NA
j_call: TRBJ1-5
v_call: TRBV5-1

cdr3_aa: CSARGDSRQFF
cdr3_nt: TGCAGTGCTAGAGGGGACTCCCGGCAGTTCTTC
d_call: NA
clone_size: NA
j_call: TRBJ2-1
v_call: TRBV20-1

cdr3_aa: CASSITRDRGPSNQPQHF
cdr3_nt: TGTGCCAGTAGTATAACCCGGGACAGGGGGCCTAGCAATCAGCCCCAGCATTTT
d_call: TRBD1
clone_size: once
j_call: TRBJ1-5
v_call: TRBV19

cdr3_aa: CASSYVSGRYEQYF
cdr3_nt: TGTGCCAGCAGTTACGTTAGCGGACGCTACGAGCAGTACTTC
d_call: NA
clone_size: NA
j_call: TRBJ2-7
v_call: TRBV6-5

cdr3_aa: CASSIDWAAGNQPQHF
cdr3_nt: TGTGCCAGTAGTATAGATTGGGCGGCCGGCAATCAGCCCCAGCATTTT
d_call: NA
clone_size: once
j_call: TRBJ1-5
v_call: TRBV19

cdr3_aa: CASSIRSSSYNSPLHF
cdr3_nt: TGTGCCAGTAGTATACGGTCCAGCTCCTATAATTCACCCCTCCACTTT
d_call: NA
clone_size: NA
j_call: TRBJ1-6
v_call: TRBV19

cdr3_aa: CASSPAGSNQPQHF
cdr3_nt: TGTGCCAGCTCACCGGCCGGGTCAAATCAGCCCCAGCATTTT
d_call: NA
clone_size: NA
j_call: TRBJ1-5
v_call: TRBV18

cdr3_aa: CASSLIPGLAGEIRETQYF
cdr3_nt: TGTGCCAGCAGTTTAATCCCGGGACTAGCGGGAGAGATCCGAGAGACCCAGTACTTC
d_call: TRBD2
clone_size: NA
j_call: TRBJ2-5
v_call: TRBV2

cdr3_aa: CAWSVHQGSHGYTF
cdr3_nt: TGTGCCTGGAGTGTACACCAAGGGTCCCATGGCTACACCTTC
d_call: NA
clone_size: NA
j_call: TRBJ1-2
v_call: TRBV30

cdr3_aa: CASRMRTESNYGYTF
cdr3_nt: TGCGCCAGTCGAATGCGGACAGAGAGCAACTATGGCTACACCTTC
d_call: NA
clone_size: NA
j_call: TRBJ1-2
v_call: TRBV5-1

cdr3_aa: CASSSGVGEKLFF
cdr3_nt: TGTGCCAGCTCATCGGGCGTAGGGGAGAAACTGTTTTTT
d_call: NA
clone_size: NA
j_call: TRBJ1-4
v_call: TRBV18

cdr3_aa: CASSRGLAGGGADEQFF
cdr3_nt: TGTGCCAGCAGCCGCGGACTAGCGGGAGGAGGGGCGGATGAGCAGTTCTTC
d_call: TRBD2
clone_size: NA
j_call: TRBJ2-1
v_call: TRBV27

cdr3_aa: CAGGLAGGEQFF
cdr3_nt: TGTGCCGGGGGACTAGCGGGAGGTGAGCAGTTCTTC
d_call: TRBD2
clone_size: few
j_call: TRBJ2-1
v_call: TRBV6-5

cdr3_aa: CASSQASSGTFYEQYF
cdr3_nt: TGTGCCAGCAGCCAAGCCAGTAGCGGGACCTTCTACGAGCAGTACTTC
d_call: TRBD2
clone_size: NA
j_call: TRBJ2-7
v_call: TRBV3-1/TRBV3-2

cdr3_aa: CASLAGGEGYGYTF
cdr3_nt: TGTGCCAGCTTAGCAGGGGGCGAGGGCTATGGCTACACCTTC
d_call: TRBD1
clone_size: NA
j_call: TRBJ1-2
v_call: TRBV28

cdr3_aa: CASSWGRRGTEAFF
cdr3_nt: TGTGCCAGCAGCTGGGGACGGCGGGGCACTGAAGCTTTCTTT
d_call: NA
clone_size: NA
j_call: TRBJ1-1
v_call: TRBV5-6

cdr3_aa: CASSLFVTGGSGANVLTF
cdr3_nt: TGTGCCAGCAGTTTATTCGTGACAGGAGGGTCTGGGGCCAACGTCCTGACTTTC
d_call: NA
clone_size: NA
j_call: TRBJ2-6
v_call: TRBV27

cdr3_aa: CATSDHGQNTDTQYF
cdr3_nt: TGTGCCACCAGTGATCACGGACAGAACACAGATACGCAGTATTTT
d_call: NA
clone_size: once
j_call: TRBJ2-3
v_call: TRBV24-1

cdr3_aa: CASSPRDRGFYGYTF
cdr3_nt: TGCGCCAGCAGCCCTCGGGACAGGGGTTTTTATGGCTACACCTTC
d_call: TRBD1
clone_size: NA
j_call: TRBJ1-2
v_call: TRBV5-1

cdr3_aa: CASSVGTQAAEQYF
cdr3_nt: TGTGCCAGCAGCGTAGGGACACAGGCCGCCGAGCAGTACTTC
d_call: NA
clone_size: few
j_call: TRBJ2-7
v_call: TRBV9

cdr3_aa: CASTKGSRNQPQHF
cdr3_nt: TGTGCCAGTACCAAAGGCTCCCGCAATCAGCCCCAGCATTTT
d_call: NA
clone_size: NA
j_call: TRBJ1-5
v_call: TRBV19

cdr3_aa: CASSISSNDNEKLFF
cdr3_nt: TGTGCCAGTAGTATCTCCAGCAACGATAATGAAAAACTGTTTTTT
d_call: NA
clone_size: NA
j_call: TRBJ1-4
v_call: TRBV19

cdr3_aa: CASSQIIAVNTEAFF
cdr3_nt: TGTGCCAGCAGTCAAATAATAGCAGTGAACACTGAAGCTTTCTTT
d_call: NA
clone_size: NA
j_call: TRBJ1-1
v_call: TRBV28

cdr3_aa: CASRMGQRVGELFF
cdr3_nt: TGTGCCAGCAGAATGGGTCAGCGAGTCGGGGAGCTGTTTTTT
d_call: NA
clone_size: NA
j_call: TRBJ2-2
v_call: TRBV3-1/TRBV3-2

cdr3_aa: CASSQDNRGDTEAFF
cdr3_nt: TGCGCCAGCAGCCAAGATAACAGGGGCGACACTGAAGCTTTCTTT
d_call: TRBD1
clone_size: once
j_call: TRBJ1-1
v_call: TRBV4-3

cdr3_aa: CASSLQLHEQYF
cdr3_nt: TGTGCCAGCAGCTTACAGTTGCACGAGCAGTACTTC
d_call: NA
clone_size: NA
j_call: TRBJ2-7
v_call: TRBV7-9

cdr3_aa: CASSSQGNANTEAFF
cdr3_nt: TGTGCCAGCAGCTCACAGGGAAACGCGAACACTGAAGCTTTCTTT
d_call: NA
clone_size: NA
j_call: TRBJ1-1
v_call: TRBV3-1/TRBV3-2

cdr3_aa: CASRGGTEAFF
cdr3_nt: TGTGCCAGCCGGGGGGGGACTGAAGCTTTCTTT
d_call: NA
clone_size: NA
j_call: TRBJ1-1
v_call: TRBV11-2

cdr3_aa: CASMPGQGNEKLFF
cdr3_nt: TGTGCCAGTATGCCGGGACAGGGGAATGAAAAACTGTTTTTT
d_call: TRBD1
clone_size: NA
j_call: TRBJ1-4
v_call: TRBV19

cdr3_aa: CASSSGTSGEQFF
cdr3_nt: TGTGCCAGCAGCTCCGGGACTAGCGGTGAGCAGTTCTTC
d_call: TRBD2
clone_size: NA
j_call: TRBJ2-1
v_call: TRBV12-3/TRBV12-4

cdr3_aa: CASSQVGRGGNEKLFF
cdr3_nt: TGCGCCAGCAGCCAAGTGGGAAGGGGGGGTAATGAAAAACTGTTTTTT
d_call: NA
clone_size: NA
j_call: TRBJ1-4
v_call: TRBV4-3

cdr3_aa: CASSSGLAGRYNEQFF
cdr3_nt: TGCGCCAGCAGCTCTGGCCTCGCGGGGAGATACAATGAGCAGTTCTTC
d_call: NA
clone_size: NA
j_call: TRBJ2-1
v_call: TRBV5-1

cdr3_aa: CASSLGIEQYF
cdr3_nt: TGTGCCAGCAGCCTGGGGATCGAGCAGTACTTC
d_call: NA
clone_size: NA
j_call: TRBJ2-7
v_call: TRBV4-2

cdr3_aa: CASRGEYEQYF
cdr3_nt: TGTGCCAGCCGGGGGGAATACGAGCAGTACTTC
d_call: TRBD2
clone_size: NA
j_call: TRBJ2-7
v_call: TRBV2

cdr3_aa: CASSHRGSPVDTQYF
cdr3_nt: TGTGCCAGCAGCCATAGGGGGAGCCCGGTCGATACGCAGTATTTT
d_call: NA
clone_size: NA
j_call: TRBJ2-3
v_call: TRBV3-1/TRBV3-2

cdr3_aa: CASSATSGRILDEQFF
cdr3_nt: TGTGCCAGCAGTGCGACTAGCGGGAGGATCTTAGATGAGCAGTTCTTC
d_call: TRBD2
clone_size: NA
j_call: TRBJ2-1
v_call: TRBV6-1

cdr3_aa: CASSPREGTEAFF
cdr3_nt: TGTGCCAGCAGCCCCCGGGAGGGCACTGAAGCTTTCTTT
d_call: NA
clone_size: NA
j_call: TRBJ1-1
v_call: TRBV5-4

cdr3_aa: CASSYGGPRIDTQYF
cdr3_nt: TGTGCCAGCAGCTACGGGGGACCTAGAATAGATACGCAGTATTTT
d_call: NA
clone_size: NA
j_call: TRBJ2-3
v_call: TRBV7-9

cdr3_aa: CASSAGDYGYTF
cdr3_nt: TGTGCCAGCAGTGCAGGGGACTATGGCTACACCTTC
d_call: NA
clone_size: NA
j_call: TRBJ1-2
v_call: TRBV2

cdr3_aa: CASSQDAGTGNEKLFF
cdr3_nt: TGTGCCAGCAGCCAGGATGCCGGGACGGGGAATGAAAAACTGTTTTTT
d_call: NA
clone_size: NA
j_call: TRBJ1-4
v_call: TRBV3-1/TRBV3-2

cdr3_aa: CASSQQQGMGGYTF
cdr3_nt: TGCGCCAGCAGCCAACAACAGGGAATGGGAGGCTACACCTTC
d_call: NA
clone_size: once
j_call: TRBJ1-2
v_call: TRBV4-1

cdr3_aa: CASRLDAEAFF
cdr3_nt: TGTGCCAGTAGGTTGGACGCTGAAGCTTTCTTT
d_call: NA
clone_size: NA
j_call: TRBJ1-1
v_call: TRBV19

cdr3_aa: CASSPGQGWDTEAFF
cdr3_nt: TGTGCCAGCAGCCCCGGACAGGGCTGGGACACTGAAGCTTTCTTT
d_call: TRBD1
clone_size: NA
j_call: TRBJ1-1
v_call: TRBV9

cdr3_aa: CANPGGNYGYTF
cdr3_nt: TGTGCCAACCCCGGGGGGAACTATGGCTACACCTTC
d_call: NA
clone_size: NA
j_call: TRBJ1-2
v_call: TRBV6-5

cdr3_aa: CASSLTPRTGPYGYTF
cdr3_nt: TGTGCCAGCAGTTTAACTCCTAGGACAGGCCCCTATGGCTACACCTTC
d_call: TRBD1
clone_size: NA
j_call: TRBJ1-2
v_call: TRBV28

cdr3_aa: CASTTGAGNTEAFF
cdr3_nt: TGTGCCTCAACGACAGGGGCGGGTAACACTGAAGCTTTCTTT
d_call: TRBD1
clone_size: few
j_call: TRBJ1-1
v_call: TRBV30

cdr3_aa: CASGDRGTYEQYF
cdr3_nt: TGTGCCAGCGGAGACAGAGGGACCTACGAGCAGTACTTC
d_call: NA
clone_size: few
j_call: TRBJ2-7
v_call: TRBV6-5

cdr3_aa: CSASTGGSGNTIYF
cdr3_nt: TGCAGTGCTAGTACAGGGGGCTCTGGAAACACCATATATTTT
d_call: TRBD1
clone_size: NA
j_call: TRBJ1-3
v_call: TRBV20-1